The text below deals with one T cell receptor (beta chain). Antigen specificity is unknown. This sample stems from a study of cytomegalovirus exposure and HLA in healthy donors. Study results and caveats: Some public TCRs appeared in many individuals, while most sequences were rare.

Primers: 60 Vbeta forward and 13 Jbeta reverse. The assay was immunoSEQ multiplex PCR, and TCRdb's table has in-frame clones only and misses some. The sample contains 150,000 to 200,000 clones, around 78% of which appear only once. Trimming at V came to 7 bases and at J to 1 base, leaving 12 bases not matched to a gene. The CDR3 contains 16 residues. Germline lookup yields CDR1 MDHEN and CDR2 SYDVKM. Donors consisted of healthy bone marrow donors. The V and J genes are TRBV28 and TRBJ1-2; 7 bases agree with TRBD1. The sequenced material came from PBMCs. The clonotype was recovered from a man aged 25 to 40 in good health and CMV-seronegative. CDR3 sequence reads: CASIKTGTAINYGYTF. The DNA for the CDR3 is TGTGCCAGCATTAAGACCGGGACAGCTATTAACTATGGCTACACCTTC.